This T cell receptor beta chain was observed in a study of blood T cell repertoires in COVID-19. Original data processing: Cell counts per sample came from amplifying reference gene primers. Profiled with immunoSEQ multiplex PCR; TCRdb holds only in-frame clones, not every one. V and J calls plus clone size are reproduced from that table; the DNA served to infer D and trimming. The table includes about 150,000 clones, 75% to 90% detected once. Deletions cut 3 bases from V and 0 bases from J, with 3 bases between. The CDR3 is made up of 13 amino acids. V and J are TRBV12-3 or TRBV12-4 and TRBJ1-5; no clear D gene. The clonotype originates from a man aged 55-75 years with acute or convalescent COVID-19. Source material: peripheral blood. In DNA, the CDR3 is TGTGCCAGCAGTTTCAATAGCAATCAGCCCCAGCATTTT. This encodes CASSFNSNQPQHF.